A selection of T cell receptor beta chains follows, all from one sample in a study of CD8+CD57+ T cells in acquired aplastic anemia. TCRdb re-derived calls from the reads in MiXCR, one entry per CDR3 protein. The repertoire includes about 200,000 distinct CDR3 sequences, approximately 65% of them detected once, and roughly 62% sits in the top ten. The sequenced sample consisted of sorted CD4+, CD8+, or CD8+CD57+ T cells (not recorded which) from PBMCs. The receptors here all came from a human donor with aplastic anemia. CDR3s include the opening cysteine and the closing phenylalanine or tryptophan. The order of the fields is clone size, J gene, D gene, V gene, CDR3 protein, CDR3 DNA. A D gene is named only where the DNA matches it firmly. Clone size appears in some rows only: once, few, many, or a class for an expanded clone.

>.|TRBJ2-1|TRBD2|TRBV7-2
CASSQMLADPGDEQFF
TGCGCCAGCAGCCAAATGCTAGCGGACCCCGGGGATGAGCAGTTCTTC
>.|TRBJ1-2|.|TRBV19
CASSMWGETYYGYTF
TGTGCCAGTAGTATGTGGGGGGAGACCTACTATGGCTACACCTTC
>many|TRBJ1-6|.|TRBV9
CASSARDKGYSPLHF
TGTGCCAGCAGCGCCCGGGACAAGGGGTATTCACCCCTCCACTTT
>.|TRBJ2-4|TRBD2|TRBV6-1
CASRTSGAKNIQYF
TGTGCCAGCAGGACTAGCGGGGCCAAAAACATTCAGTACTTC
>.|TRBJ1-6|.|TRBV15
CATSSSRGDYSPLHF
TGTGCCACCAGCAGCTCTCGAGGGGATTACTCACCCCTCCACTTT
>.|TRBJ1-5|.|TRBV10-3
CAISDRTYSNQPQHF
TGTGCCATCAGTGACAGGACTTATAGCAATCAGCCCCAGCATTTT
>.|TRBJ1-3|.|TRBV29-1
CSVKEGNTIYF
TGCAGCGTTAAGGAAGGAAACACCATATATTTT
>.|TRBJ2-7|.|TRBV2
CASSDFSESYEQYF
TGTGCCAGCAGTGACTTCAGCGAGTCCTACGAGCAGTACTTC
>.|TRBJ1-1|TRBD1|TRBV9
CASSEGTGGAFPEAFF
TGTGCCAGCAGCGAGGGGACAGGGGGCGCTTTTCCTGAAGCTTTCTTT
>few|TRBJ1-5|.|TRBV7-3
CASSQVLPDGNQPQHF
TGTGCCAGCAGCCAAGTCCTACCGGACGGCAATCAGCCCCAGCATTTT
>.|TRBJ1-1|.|TRBV29-1
CSVEPTQTTEAFF
TGCAGCGTTGAACCAACCCAGACCACTGAAGCTTTCTTT
>.|TRBJ1-1|TRBD1|TRBV5-8
CASSFRTGGTEAFF
TGTGCCAGCAGCTTTAGGACAGGGGGCACTGAAGCTTTCTTT
>.|TRBJ2-2|TRBD1|TRBV20-1
CSASRDRNTGELFF
TGCAGTGCTTCACGGGACAGGAACACCGGGGAGCTGTTTTTT
>few|TRBJ2-3|.|TRBV19
CASSNTDTQYF
TGTGCCAGTAGTAACACAGATACGCAGTATTTT
>.|TRBJ1-5|TRBD1|TRBV20-1
CSAPDRETHQPQHF
TGCAGTGCTCCCGACAGGGAGACACATCAGCCCCAGCATTTT
>many|TRBJ2-3|.|TRBV7-9
CASSPPLGLSSDTQYF
TGTGCCAGCAGCCCCCCCCTAGGTCTCTCGTCAGATACGCAGTATTTT
>few|TRBJ2-7|.|TRBV7-2
CASSLARVSYEQYF
TGTGCCAGCAGCTTAGCCCGCGTTTCCTACGAGCAGTACTTC
>.|TRBJ2-3|.|TRBV7-7
CASSKGPTDTQYF
TGTGCCAGCAGCAAGGGACCTACAGATACGCAGTATTTT
>once|TRBJ2-1|TRBD2|TRBV24-1
CATSDPTSGRSNEQFF
TGTGCCACCAGTGATCCGACTAGCGGGAGGAGCAATGAGCAGTTCTTC
>few|TRBJ1-2|.|TRBV20-1
CSARFQGYYGYTF
TGCAGTGCTAGATTCCAGGGGTACTATGGCTACACCTTC
>once|TRBJ1-1|TRBD1|TRBV5-1
CASSSTGQGKTEAFF
TGTGCCAGCAGCTCCACAGGACAGGGGAAAACTGAAGCTTTCTTT
>few|TRBJ2-1|.|TRBV5-1
CASSLVEGGVPYNEQFF
TGCGCCAGCAGCTTGGTGGAAGGAGGGGTGCCCTACAATGAGCAGTTCTTC
>.|TRBJ2-7|.|TRBV7-9
CASSVNNEQYF
TGTGCCAGCAGCGTGAATAACGAGCAGTACTTC
>.|TRBJ2-1|.|TRBV7-8
CASSSVGSATYNEQFF
TGTGCCAGCAGCTCGGTCGGTAGCGCGACCTACAATGAGCAGTTCTTC
>.|TRBJ2-1|.|TRBV6-5
CASSHGSNEQFF
TGTGCCAGCAGCCACGGTAGCAATGAGCAGTTCTTC
>.|TRBJ2-7|.|TRBV10-3
CAISDTQGIISYEQYF
TGTGCCATCAGTGACACCCAGGGGATTATTTCCTACGAGCAGTACTTC